Below are 18 T cell receptor beta chains sequenced from a single sample in a study of blood T cell repertoires in COVID-19. Sequenced by immunoSEQ multiplex PCR; TCRdb stores in-frame clones only, minus some. The table has about 430,000 clones, roughly 88% seen once. Sequencing was done on a sample of PBMCs or T cells enriched from blood (not recorded which). All receptors come from a woman aged 18-35 years who had been exposed to COVID-19.

The chain has TRBV6-6 and TRBJ1-4, with 7 bases that match TRBD1. The germline V gene encodes CDR1 MNHNY and CDR2 SVGAGI (reference sequence). V shed 6 bases and J 5 bases; nucleotides not matched to a gene: 6. The CDR3 extends over 14 amino acids. The CDR3 DNA is TGTGCCAGCAGCTCAAGACAGGGCAATGAAAAACTGTTTTTT. Translation: CASSSRQGNEKLFF.

There are a few counts of this clone. The chain carries TRBV28 and TRBJ1-2; D is uncertain. V lost 2 bases, J lost 2 bases, and 15 bases lay in between. The germline gives CDR1 MDHEN, CDR2 SYDVKM. CDR3 length: 16 residues. CDR3 amino acids: CASSLRTQVSNYGYTF. CDR3 DNA sequence: TGTGCCAGCAGTTTACGTACTCAGGTATCGAACTATGGCTACACCTTC.

The J gene is TRBJ2-3, the V gene TRBV6-4; TRBD2 is a possible D gene (5 bases). The V gene lost 10 bases and the J gene lost 1 base, with 15 bases spanning the gap. Looked up from germline, CDR1 is MRHNA and CDR2 is SNTAGT. This CDR3 is 14 amino acids long. The CDR3 nucleotides read TGTGCCACCTCTATGTTGGGAGGCACAGATACGCAGTATTTT. Its translation is CATSMLGGTDTQYF.

V is TRBV19 and J is TRBJ1-5, with a possible D match to TRBD1 (6 bases). Per the germline V gene, CDR1 is LNHDA and CDR2 is SQIVND (reference sequence). Trimming took 3 bases from V and 0 from J, leaving 18 bases between them. CDR3 length equals 18 residues. As DNA, the CDR3 is TGTGCCAGTAGTATCGAGCAGAGGACAGCTTATAGCAATCAGCCCCAGCATTTT. As protein: CASSIEQRTAYSNQPQHF.

V and J are TRBV3-1 (or the pseudogene TRBV3-2) and TRBJ1-1, with TRBD1 identical over 9 bases. With 1 base clipped from V and 5 bases from J, the junction kept 2 bases outside the gene matches. This CDR3 has 14 residues. The germline V gene encodes CDR1 LGHDT and CDR2 YNNKEL (reference sequence). The CDR3 DNA reads TGTGCCAGCAGCCAAGTGGACAGGGGAACTGAAGCTTTCTTT. The encoded protein is CASSQVDRGTEAFF.

There are a few counts of this clone. This chain connects TRBV28 to TRBJ1-4; 12 nucleotides line up with TRBD1. This CDR3 spans 18 amino acids. CDR1 is MDHEN and CDR2 is SYDVKM in the germline V gene. V lost 5 bases to trimming and J lost 3 bases; unmatched junction nucleotides: 10. CDR3 residues: CASSKLPGQGAPNEKLFF. DNA for the CDR3: TGTGCCAGCAGTAAACTACCGGGACAGGGGGCCCCTAATGAAAAACTGTTTTTT.

V is TRBV12-3 or TRBV12-4 and J is TRBJ2-7; 7 bases line up with TRBD2. V lost 10 bases and J lost 5; bases outside the gene matches: 11. The CDR3 covers 13 residues. For the CDR3, the DNA is TGTGCCACCGAGGGAGGCCGGGGGGACGAGCAGTACTTC. It encodes CATEGGRGDEQYF.

The chain is built from TRBV14 and TRBJ1-6; TRBD1 might be the D (5 bases). CDR3 length: 15 residues. Germline CDR1 SGHDN, CDR2 FVKESK. Trimming stripped 0 bases from V and 13 bases from J, with 16 bases between. In DNA, the CDR3 is TGTGCCAGCAGCCAAGACCCTTGGGGCCAGTCGCCCCTCCACTTT. It yields the protein CASSQDPWGQSPLHF.

The V call is TRBV10-3, the J call TRBJ2-1, with D possibly TRBD2 on 5 matching bases. This CDR3 spans 18 amino acids. The V end lost 6 bases, the J end lost 7 bases, and 28 bases lay between the germline ends. CDR1 and CDR2 from the germline V gene are ENHRY and SYGVKD. The CDR3 DNA sequence: TGTGCCATCAGGAGGGTGGGAACTCACGGAGGCGCTAGGAATGAGCAGTTCTTC. Its protein is CAIRRVGTHGGARNEQFF.

This rearrangement joins TRBV2 to TRBJ1-2; D possibly corresponds to TRBD1 (6 bases). Germline-derived CDR1 and CDR2 are SNHLY and FYNNEI. V gave up 7 bases and J gave up 5 bases, with 8 bases separating them. CDR3 size: 11 residues. The CDR3 DNA reads as TGTGCCAGCAACAGGGATTATGGCTACACCTTC. It specifies CASNRDYGYTF.

The chain joins TRBV28 to TRBJ2-7, with 9 bases fitting TRBD1. Unmatched junction bases numbered 10, after V lost 6 bases and J lost 4 bases. In germline, CDR1 is MDHEN, CDR2 SYDVKM. The CDR3 extends over 15 amino acids. Here the CDR3 reads CASRTPGTGRYEQYF. The CDR3 DNA sequence: TGTGCCAGCAGAACCCCCGGGACAGGGAGATACGAGCAGTACTTC. Using reference TRBV28 and TRBJ2-7 for the parts outside the CDR3, the full variable domain is DVKVTQSSRYLVKRTGEKVFLECVQDMDHENMFWYRQDPGLGLRLIYFSYDVKMKEKGDIPEGYSVSREKKERFSLILESASTNQTSMYLCASRTPGTGRYEQYFGPGTRLTVT.

This chain connects TRBV3-1 (or the pseudogene TRBV3-2) to TRBJ1-1, with no clear D. Germline-derived CDR1 and CDR2 are LGHDT and YNNKEL (reference sequence). Trimming pared 3 bases from V and 6 bases from J, leaving 8 bases between. The length of the CDR3 is 12 residues. The DNA for the CDR3 is TGTGCCAGCAGCCATGATACGGCTGAAGCTTTCTTT. It is translated as CASSHDTAEAFF.

The chain uses TRBV6-5 and TRBJ2-3; TRBD2 matches at 9 bases. The length of the CDR3 is 15 residues. CDR1 MNHEY and CDR2 SVGAGI come from the germline V gene. J was trimmed by 2 bases and V by 6 bases; bases with no gene match: 6. The CDR3 reads CASSLLAGNTDTQYF. For the CDR3, the DNA is TGTGCCAGCAGCCTACTAGCGGGTAACACAGATACGCAGTATTTT.

The count of this clone is one. This rearrangement joins TRBV11-2 to TRBJ2-1; no clear D. The CDR3 spans 16 residues. Germline values: CDR1 SGHAT, CDR2 FQNNGV. Deletions cut 5 bases from V and 0 bases from J, with 14 bases between. CDR3 amino acids: CASSPRRWSSYNEQFF. The CDR3 DNA follows: TGTGCCAGCAGCCCCCGCCGGTGGAGCTCCTACAATGAGCAGTTCTTC.

This chain connects TRBV27 to TRBJ2-7; TRBD2 matches at 8 bases. Germline V gene sequence: CDR1 MNHEY, CDR2 SMNVEV (reference sequence). V lost 5 bases and J lost 7; bases outside the gene matches: 13. This CDR3 region has 15 residues. The CDR3, as DNA: TGTGCCAGCAGTGGGACTAGTCCATACCGTTTAGAGCAGTACTTC. This gives the protein CASSGTSPYRLEQYF.

The rearrangement joins TRBV18 to TRBJ1-2; 7 bases line up with TRBD1. J lost 7 bases, V lost 6 bases, and 11 bases had no gene match. The CDR3 length is 14 residues. CDR1 and CDR2 from the germline V gene are KGHSH and LQKENI. The CDR3 here is CASSPGTVAPGYTF. CDR3 in DNA: TGTGCCAGCTCCCCCGGGACAGTAGCCCCTGGCTACACCTTC. Based on the CDR3 plus reference TRBV18 and TRBJ1-2, the full variable domain is NAGVMQNPRHLVRRRGQEARLRCSPMKGHSHVYWYRQLPEEGLKFMVYLQKENIIDESGMPKERFSAEFPKEGPSILRIQQVVRGDSAAYFCASSPGTVAPGYTFGSGTRLTVV.

The CDR3 here is CASSQDRTSFYEQYF. CDR3 nucleotide sequence: TGTGCCAGCAGCCAAGATAGGACTAGCTTTTACGAGCAGTACTTC. This chain links TRBV4-2 with TRBJ2-7; 8 nucleotides line up with TRBD2. The CDR3 spans 15 residues. Unmatched junction bases numbered 5, after V lost 0 bases and J lost 4 bases. Germline V CDR1 and CDR2: LGHNA, YNFKEQ.

V usage is TRBV4-3 and J usage is TRBJ1-2; a possible D gene is TRBD1 (5 bases). The V gene's germline CDR1 is LGHNA and CDR2 YSLEER. V lost 0 bases, J lost 8 bases, and 25 bases lay in between. The length of the CDR3 is 18 residues. The CDR3 region is CASSQEDDVQIGGEGYTF. CDR3 DNA sequence: TGCGCCAGCAGCCAAGAAGACGACGTTCAGATCGGGGGGGAAGGCTACACCTTC.